This record covers a single T cell receptor (beta chain). No antigen is known for it. The data were taken from a study of CD8 T cells in ankylosing spondylitis. The CDR3 contains 14 residues. V lost 4 bases to trimming and J lost 4 bases, with 13 bases between them. CDR1 MNHNS and CDR2 SASEGT come from the germline V gene. Findings and caveats of the study: Clones linked to disease were reported to show significant enrichment in matched ankylosing spondylitis synovial fluid. Before this, some motif variants had been reported in reactive arthritis synovial fluid and blood. Blood of patients with ankylosing spondylitis appeared to be characterized by a TCR beta motif of several highly homologous variants.

TCRdb re-derived calls from the 5' RACE reads in MiXCR, one entry per CDR3 protein. This table has approximately 250,000 distinct CDR3 sequences, roughly a quarter appearing once. The source of this sequence is a male donor with ankylosing spondylitis or in good health (not recorded which). The sequenced sample was blood, either unsorted or a sorted T cell fraction (not recorded which). The chain carries TRBV6-1 and TRBJ2-5; TRBD2 might be the D (7 bases). CDR3 sequence (DNA): TGTGCCAGCAGTGCCGGGGGGCAGGGAGAGACCCAGTACTTC. Protein: CASSAGGQGETQYF.